The 14 T cell receptor beta chains in this list originate from one sample, sequenced in a study of T cells in Graves' hyperthyroidism and ophthalmopathy. Template material for amplifying TCR beta CDR3 regions consisted of RNA transcripts. Using the HTBI primer set, a first-round RT-PCR was run on the TCR CDR3. TCRdb called the multiplex PCR reads again in MiXCR, with one record for every CDR3 protein. This table has some 570,000 distinct CDR3 sequences, 13% to 15% appearing once. The sample comprised blood. The receptors were gathered from a woman under 30 with Graves' ophthalmopathy.

This clonotype was picked up many times. The V and J genes are TRBV27 and TRBJ2-1; the D gene could be TRBD1 or TRBD2 (5 bases each). Germline CDR1 MNHEY, CDR2 SMNVEV (reference sequence). The CDR3 has 20 residues. V lost 7 bases and J lost 7, with 35 bases in between. In DNA form, the CDR3 reads TGTGCCAGCACCAACTTGGGGGACGCACCCGGGACCCGTTCGGGTAATGAGCAGTTCTTC. Amino acid sequence: CASTNLGDAPGTRSGNEQFF.

J is TRBJ2-4 and V is TRBV27; the D gene is possibly TRBD1 (6 bases). Germline V CDR1 and CDR2: MNHEY, SMNVEV (reference sequence). The CDR3 is 14 residues long. Trimming took off 6 bases at V and 6 bases at J, with 15 bases between the two ends. The CDR3 sequence: CASSPGASRNIQYF. CDR3 sequence (DNA): TGTGCCAGCAGCCCAGGGGCTAGCAGAAACATTCAGTACTTC.

This clonotype was counted a single time. One end of the junction is discordant with germline, which a read error may explain. The chain joins TRBV7-9 to TRBJ2-2, with D uncertain. Germline assignment: CDR1 SEHNR and CDR2 FQNEAQ (reference sequence). The CDR3 covers 16 residues. The CDR3 sequence is CASSVGKLRNTGELFF. In nucleotides, the CDR3 is TGCGCCAGCAGCGTGGGCAAACTTAGAAACACCGGGGAGCTGTTTTTT.

J is TRBJ1-1 and V is TRBV7-2; D is possibly TRBD1 (6 bases). Looked up from germline, CDR1 is SGHTA and CDR2 is FQGNSA. Trimming left V 1 base short and J 6 bases short, with 9 bases between. CDR3 length: 13 residues. The CDR3 reads CASSLGQDPEAFF. The CDR3, as DNA: TGTGCCAGCAGCTTAGGACAGGACCCTGAAGCTTTCTTT.

This clonotype has ten or more counts. CDR3 sequence (DNA): TGTGCCATCAGTGAGTCGACCCGGGACAGCCTGCTATCCTACGAGCAGTACTTC. Amino acid sequence: CAISESTRDSLLSYEQYF. The chain joins TRBV10-3 to TRBJ2-7; the match to TRBD1 covers 7 bases. The J segment lost 1 base and the V segment lost 0 bases, leaving 12 bases of the junction unmatched. The CDR3 extends over 18 amino acids. The germline gives CDR1 ENHRY, CDR2 SYGVKD.

The V and J genes are TRBV27 and TRBJ2-6; TRBD1 might be the D (6 bases). The CDR3 is made up of 17 amino acids. Germline values: CDR1 MNHEY, CDR2 SMNVEV (reference sequence). V was cut by 2 bases and J by 6 bases, with 17 bases left in between. Here the CDR3 DNA reads TGTGCCAGCAGTTTACGGGCAGGGGCTGGGTCGGCCAACGTCCTGACTTTC. Translation gives CASSLRAGAGSANVLTF.

The chain couples TRBV24-1 to TRBJ2-5; D remains ambiguous. V was cut by 1 base and J by 5 bases, with 4 bases left in between. The germline V gene has CDR1 KGHDR and CDR2 SFDVKD. The CDR3 contains 12 residues. CDR3 sequence reads: CATSDLWETQYF. CDR3 coding DNA: TGTGCCACCAGTGATTTATGGGAGACCCAGTACTTC.

This clonotype was observed many times. The V and J genes are TRBV4-1 and TRBJ1-1; TRBD1 aligns across 7 bases. The length of the CDR3 is 15 residues. CDR1 is MGHRA and CDR2 is YSYEKL in the germline V gene. V dropped 2 bases and J dropped 5; count of bases not matched to a gene: 8. CDR3 sequence (DNA): TGCGCCAGCAGCCAACCCAAGACAGGGAAAACTGAAGCTTTCTTT. As protein: CASSQPKTGKTEAFF.

With regard to this clonotype: At one end the junction does not follow the germline gene, possibly because of a read error. This chain links TRBV12-3 or TRBV12-4 with TRBJ2-1; no clear D gene. This CDR3 comprises 14 residues. CDR3 amino acids: CASSPVPRNNEQFF. The CDR3 coding sequence is TGCGCCAGCAGTCCAGTCCCACGGAACAATGAGCAGTTCTTC.

V gene TRBV4-1 combines with J gene TRBJ1-5, with D uncertain. The CDR3 extends over 13 amino acids. The V gene lost 4 bases and the J gene lost 6 bases, with 10 bases spanning the gap. CDR1 is MGHRA, CDR2 YSYEKL, per germline. DNA for the CDR3: TGCGCCAGCAGCCTTGGACTCTCTCAGCCCCAGCATTTT. It translates to CASSLGLSQPQHF.

The chain carries TRBV7-3 and TRBJ2-2; 7 nucleotides line up with TRBD2. This CDR3 region has 15 residues. Germline V lookup: CDR1 SGHTA, CDR2 FQGTGA. The junction had 8 bases not matched to a gene; V was cut back by 5 bases and J by 5 bases. CDR3 nucleotides: TGTGCCAGCAGCAGCGGGACTCAGAGGACCGGGGAGCTGTTTTTT. This sequence encodes CASSSGTQRTGELFF.

The chain has TRBV6-5 and TRBJ2-4; D is possibly TRBD1 (5 bases). Trimming removed 2 bases at V and 4 bases at J, with 18 bases between. In germline, CDR1 is MNHEY, CDR2 SVGAGI. The CDR3 length is 17 residues. CDR3 region: CASSYLTWGSGKNIQYF. CDR3 sequence (DNA): TGTGCCAGCAGTTACCTCACTTGGGGCAGTGGTAAAAACATTCAGTACTTC.

This clonotype was seen many times. CDR3 sequence reads: CASSYSGTASTEAFF. The CDR3 DNA reads TGTGCCAGCAGTTACTCCGGGACAGCGTCTACTGAAGCTTTCTTT. The chain uses TRBV6-5 and TRBJ1-1, with 7 positions matching TRBD1. The germline V gene encodes CDR1 MNHEY and CDR2 SVGAGI. The V gene end was trimmed by 0 bases and the J gene end by 5 bases; junction bases not matched to a gene: 6. The CDR3 runs 15 residues.

This clonotype was seen more than once but under ten times. This chain links TRBV24-1 with TRBJ2-1; D perhaps matches TRBD1 (6 bases). The CDR3 sequence is 16 residues long. Germline lookup yields CDR1 KGHDR and CDR2 SFDVKD. V was clipped by 3 bases and J by 0 bases, with 11 bases between them. The CDR3 is CATSDVTGSSYNEQFF. For the CDR3, the DNA is TGTGCCACCAGTGATGTTACAGGGAGCTCCTACAATGAGCAGTTCTTC.